Sequencing of this T cell receptor beta chain was carried out in a study of PD-1 blockade in classical Hodgkin lymphoma. This CDR3 contains 15 residues. J lost 3 bases, V lost 1 base, and 2 bases had no gene match. CDR1 LGHNT and CDR2 FRNRAP come from the germline V gene. Worth noting for this clone: Its antigen is as yet unknown.

Every patient was affected by relapse after autologous stem cell transplantation, while exposure to brentuximab vedotin was not uniform. Broader study findings: Excluded were patients who started nivolumab under 1 year after ASCT, a group that had lower diversity.

TCRdb's copy holds only in-frame clones and misses some; the assay was immunoSEQ multiplex PCR. The sample lists more than 60,000 clones, 90% occurring once. The chain is built from TRBV12-5 and TRBJ2-3; 9 bases are shared with TRBD2. The sequence was obtained from a human donor with classical Hodgkin lymphoma. The sequenced sample was peripheral blood mononuclear cells (PBMCs), obtained at baseline. The chain's CDR3 is CASGLEGLATDTQYF. The CDR3 DNA reads TGTGCTAGTGGTTTGGAGGGACTAGCTACAGATACGCAGTATTTT.